A selection of T cell receptor beta chains follows, all from one sample in a study of cytomegalovirus exposure and HLA in healthy donors. Sequencing was performed with immunoSEQ multiplex PCR; in TCRdb, only in-frame clones are kept and a portion is missing. The top ten clones hold about 2.2% of a sample with some 170,000 clones, approximately 80% of them seen once. The specimen sequenced was PBMCs. Source of these receptors: a woman aged 25 to 39 in good health and CMV-seronegative. Each CDR3 is given with its conserved first and last residue. Each record gives: J gene, clone size, D gene, V gene, CDR3 protein, CDR3 DNA. The D gene is left open where the match is weak. Clone size, where shown, is once, few, many, or a class for clones that have expanded.

TRBJ2-2	NA	NA	TRBV6-5	CASSYSLSGELFF	TGTGCCAGCAGTTACTCGCTATCCGGGGAGCTGTTTTTT
TRBJ2-7	NA	NA	TRBV5-6	CASSLTGSYEQYF	TGTGCCAGCAGCTTGACAGGGTCCTACGAGCAGTACTTC
TRBJ1-1	NA	TRBD1	TRBV7-2	CASSSRQGAVTEAFF	TGTGCCAGCAGCTCCCGACAGGGGGCTGTCACTGAAGCTTTCTTT
TRBJ1-5	NA	NA	TRBV10-3	CAISESRSNQPQHF	TGTGCCATCAGTGAGTCGAGGTCCAATCAGCCCCAGCATTTT
TRBJ2-6	NA	NA	TRBV19	CASSPSDSNSGANVLTF	TGTGCCAGTAGTCCTTCGGACAGTAACTCTGGGGCCAACGTCCTGACTTTC
TRBJ2-1	NA	NA	TRBV19	CASSIGAGTISYNEQFF	TGTGCCAGTAGTATAGGAGCAGGGACAATCTCCTACAATGAGCAGTTCTTC
TRBJ2-1	NA	TRBD2	TRBV6-4	CASSEASGYNEQFF	TGTGCCAGCAGTGAGGCTAGCGGGTACAATGAGCAGTTCTTC
TRBJ2-5	NA	NA	TRBV7-9	CASSHPASWETQYF	TGTGCCAGCAGCCACCCCGCTAGCTGGGAGACCCAGTACTTC
TRBJ1-1	NA	TRBD1	TRBV2	CASDRENTEAFF	TGTGCCAGCGACAGGGAGAACACTGAAGCTTTCTTT
TRBJ2-1	NA	NA	TRBV7-2	CASSARRGRSYNEQFF	TGTGCCAGCAGCGCCCGGAGGGGAAGGAGCTACAATGAGCAGTTCTTC
TRBJ1-6	NA	TRBD1	TRBV27	CASSPGQRNNSPLHF	TGTGCCAGCAGTCCGGGACAGCGCAATAATTCACCCCTCCACTTT
TRBJ2-3	NA	NA	TRBV9	CASSPRTGKESDTQYF	TGTGCCAGCAGCCCCCGGACGGGGAAGGAGTCAGATACGCAGTATTTT
TRBJ1-2	NA	NA	TRBV19	CASRQGDGYTF	TGTGCCAGTAGGCAGGGCGATGGCTACACCTTC
TRBJ1-1	NA	NA	TRBV6-1	CASVRGGPGAFF	TGTGCCAGCGTTCGGGGGGGGCCCGGAGCTTTCTTT
TRBJ2-7	NA	NA	TRBV5-5	CASSETYEQYF	TGTGCCAGCAGCGAAACTTACGAGCAGTACTTC
TRBJ2-5	NA	TRBD1	TRBV28	CASQTGVTHRLIQETQYF	TGTGCCAGCCAAACAGGGGTAACCCATCGTTTAATCCAAGAGACCCAGTACTTC
TRBJ1-4	NA	NA	TRBV7-9	CSSSSADSPNEKLFF	TGTTCCAGCAGCTCCGCGGACAGCCCTAATGAAAAACTGTTTTTT
TRBJ2-7	NA	NA	TRBV4-1	CASSPPGRGTYEQYF	TGCGCCAGCAGCCCCCCGGGCAGGGGAACCTACGAGCAGTACTTC
TRBJ2-5	few	NA	TRBV5-1	CASSLETFQETQYF	TGCGCCAGCAGCTTGGAAACATTCCAAGAGACCCAGTACTTC
TRBJ2-6	NA	NA	TRBV2	CASRPLQISGANVLTF	TGTGCCAGCAGGCCCTTACAGATCTCTGGGGCCAACGTCCTGACTTTC
TRBJ2-7	NA	TRBD2	TRBV5-4	CASRTWTSGGAYEQYF	TGTGCCAGCCGAACCTGGACTAGCGGGGGCGCCTACGAGCAGTACTTC
TRBJ1-4	NA	NA	TRBV28	CASTADRLDEKLFF	TGTGCCAGCACCGCCGACAGGCTCGATGAAAAACTGTTTTTT
TRBJ2-1	NA	NA	TRBV28	CASWGGNLEQFF	TGTGCCAGCTGGGGGGGCAACCTTGAGCAGTTCTTC
TRBJ2-3	once	NA	TRBV9	CASGGLGTDTQYF	TGTGCCAGCGGGGGCCTAGGCACAGATACGCAGTATTTT
TRBJ1-5	NA	TRBD1	TRBV9	CASSSSDRAGQPQHF	TGTGCCAGCAGCTCCTCAGACAGGGCAGGTCAGCCCCAGCATTTT
TRBJ2-3	NA	TRBD2	TRBV4-1	CASSQDRSGTSEIRQYF	TGCGCCAGCAGCCAAGATAGGTCGGGGACTAGTGAGATAAGGCAGTATTTT
TRBJ2-7	few	NA	TRBV29-1	CSGQTSSSYEQYF	TGCAGCGGACAAACGTCAAGTTCCTACGAGCAGTACTTC
TRBJ2-6	NA	NA	TRBV7-9	CASSPPRAAEGANVLTF	TGTGCCAGCAGCCCCCCTAGGGCAGCGGAGGGGGCCAACGTCCTGACTTTC
TRBJ2-1	once	TRBD2	TRBV10-3	CASDSGGDREQFF	TGTGCCAGTGATAGCGGGGGTGATCGTGAGCAGTTCTTC
TRBJ2-5	NA	TRBD1	TRBV7-9	CASTTGGVETQYF	TGTGCCAGCACCACAGGGGGCGTGGAGACCCAGTACTTC
TRBJ2-7	NA	NA	TRBV5-1	CASSWGDSSYEQYF	TGCGCCAGCAGCTGGGGGGACAGCAGCTACGAGCAGTACTTC
TRBJ2-7	NA	NA	TRBV18	CASSPPSSYEQYF	TGTGCCAGCTCACCACCGAGCTCCTACGAGCAGTACTTC
TRBJ2-1	NA	NA	TRBV18	CASSPEGQGKNEQFF	TGTGCCAGCTCACCTGAAGGTCAGGGTAAGAATGAGCAGTTCTTC
TRBJ2-1	NA	NA	TRBV4-1	CASSQASGEQFF	TGCGCCAGCAGCCAAGCCAGCGGGGAGCAGTTCTTC
TRBJ1-1	NA	TRBD1	TRBV7-6	CASSAQGDTEAFF	TGTGCCAGCAGCGCCCAGGGGGACACTGAAGCTTTCTTT
TRBJ2-5	NA	TRBD1	TRBV10-3	CAIQGVGETQYF	TGTGCCATTCAGGGGGTCGGGGAGACCCAGTACTTC
TRBJ2-5	NA	NA	TRBV30	CAWRGSKETQYF	TGTGCCTGGAGGGGCAGTAAAGAGACCCAGTACTTC
TRBJ1-3	NA	NA	TRBV5-1	CASSSSGSGNTIYF	TGCGCCAGCAGCTCTAGCGGGTCTGGAAACACCATATATTTT